These T cell receptor beta chains were read from a single sample in a study of cytomegalovirus exposure and HLA in healthy donors. The table came from immunoSEQ multiplex PCR; TCRdb's copy has only in-frame clones and leaves some out. This table holds about 140,000 clones, 60% to 85% found once. Sequenced input: PBMCs. Every receptor here comes from a middle-aged man in good health and CMV-seronegative. Both conserved end residues are part of each CDR3. D genes are given only for firm matches. Only some rows state a clone size, as once, few, many or a class for expanded clones.

TRBV11-3,TRBJ2-7,.,.,TGTGCCAGCAGCTTAGTAAGAGGGGGCGAGCAGTACTTC,CASSLVRGGEQYF
TRBV11-2,TRBJ1-1,few,TRBD1,TGTGCCAGCAGCGGACAGGGGGTAGTGACTGAAGCTTTCTTT,CASSGQGVVTEAFF
TRBV19,TRBJ2-5,.,TRBD2,TGTGCCAGTAGGACCTCGGGGGGGGCCCAGTACTTC,CASRTSGGAQYF
TRBV7-7,TRBJ2-1,few,.,TGTGCCAGCAGCCGAGTGGGGGGCTCCTACAATGAGCAGTTCTTC,CASSRVGGSYNEQFF
TRBV11-2,TRBJ2-3,.,.,TGTGCCAGCAGCTCCCGGGACTCCATCGATACGCAGTATTTT,CASSSRDSIDTQYF
TRBV7-9,TRBJ1-4,.,.,TGTGCCAGCAGCTTAGGTCTGTGGGAGAATAATGAAAAACTGTTTTTT,CASSLGLWENNEKLFF
TRBV4-2,TRBJ2-7,.,TRBD2,TGTGCCAGCAGCCAAGAGTGGGTAGCGGGGGGGCGGGCCTACGAGCAGTACTTC,CASSQEWVAGGRAYEQYF
TRBV6-4,TRBJ2-3,.,.,TGTGCCAGCAGTGACAGTACTGTAGGCACAGATACGCAGTATTTT,CASSDSTVGTDTQYF
TRBV7-6,TRBJ1-4,.,.,TGTGCCAGCAGCCCACAGGGTGGGGGTGAAAAACTGTTTTTT,CASSPQGGGEKLFF
TRBV7-6,TRBJ1-3,.,TRBD1,TGTGCCAGCAGCCCAAGAGCCGGGACAGGGCTAGGGGGAAACACCATATATTTT,CASSPRAGTGLGGNTIYF
TRBV28,TRBJ2-7,.,TRBD1,TGTGCCAGCAGTTTTCCTACCCGGGACAGGGTGGCCTACGAGCAGTACTTC,CASSFPTRDRVAYEQYF
TRBV6-5,TRBJ2-5,.,TRBD1,TGTGCCAGCAGTTACTCGGGGGGACAGGTTCTTTCCCAGTACTTC,CASSYSGGQVLSQYF
TRBV4-1,TRBJ1-2,.,TRBD1,TGCGCCAGCAGGCGGACAGGGACCTATGGCTACACCTTC,CASRRTGTYGYTF
TRBV11-1,TRBJ2-3,.,TRBD2,TGTGCCAGCAGCCCCGCTGGGCGGGGGGGCAACTCGCAGTATTTT,CASSPAGRGGNSQYF
TRBV2,TRBJ1-5,.,TRBD1,TGTGCCAGAGGGGGAACAGGGGAAAAGGGATTCAATCAGCCCCAGCATTTT,CARGGTGEKGFNQPQHF
TRBV7-2,TRBJ2-1,.,.,TGTGCCAGCAGCTTATTCCTCTACAATGAGCAGTTCTTC,CASSLFLYNEQFF
TRBV9,TRBJ2-3,.,.,TGTGCCAGCAGCCCTTCGGGGGGCTATAGCACAGATACGCAGTATTTT,CASSPSGGYSTDTQYF
TRBV5-6,TRBJ2-7,.,TRBD1,TGTGCCAGCAGCTTGTTACAGGGGGTCTACGAGCAGTACTTC,CASSLLQGVYEQYF
TRBV19,TRBJ2-7,.,.,TGTGCCAGTAGTATAGGGGGGGGCCGCGACGAGCAGTACTTC,CASSIGGGRDEQYF
TRBV7-6,TRBJ2-1,.,TRBD2,TGTGCCAGCAGTTTGGTCGGAGGAGCGGGAGGGCGCTCCTACAATGAGCAGTTCTTC,CASSLVGGAGGRSYNEQFF
TRBV9,TRBJ1-2,.,TRBD1,TGTGCCAGCAGCTCAGGACAGGGCCGAGACTATGGCTACACCTTC,CASSSGQGRDYGYTF
TRBV4-1,TRBJ2-7,.,TRBD1,TGCGCCAGCAGCCAACAGGACAGGCCTACCTACGAGCAGTACTTC,CASSQQDRPTYEQYF
TRBV23-1,TRBJ2-1,.,TRBD1,TGCGCCAGCAGCCACACGACAGGGCTCTCCTACAATGAGCAGTTCTTC,CASSHTTGLSYNEQFF
TRBV28,TRBJ2-3,.,.,TGTGCCAGCAAGGTTTTACAGACAGATACGCAGTATTTT,CASKVLQTDTQYF
TRBV9,TRBJ2-2,once,TRBD2,TGTGCCAGCAGCCGAGGGGGACTAGCGGAGATCACCGGGGAGCTGTTTTTT,CASSRGGLAEITGELFF
TRBV6-1,TRBJ2-4,.,.,TGTGCCAGCCAGCAGGTAGCCAAAAACATTCAGTACTTC,CASQQVAKNIQYF
TRBV28,TRBJ2-5,few,TRBD1,TGTGCCAGCAGTCCCCCGACAGGGGCGGTGGAGACCCAGTACTTC,CASSPPTGAVETQYF
TRBV28,TRBJ1-1,.,.,TGTGCCAGCAGCCTAGCGGGCGGAAACACTGAAGCTTTCTTT,CASSLAGGNTEAFF
TRBV19,TRBJ2-5,.,TRBD1,TGTGCCAGTAGTAAGGGGACAGGGATTGTGGAGACCCAGTACTTC,CASSKGTGIVETQYF
TRBV2,TRBJ1-4,.,TRBD1,TGTGCCAGCAGTGAGGACAGGGGGGGGACGGAAAAACTGTTTTTT,CASSEDRGGTEKLFF
TRBV30,TRBJ2-2,.,TRBD1,TGTGCCTGGAGGCCCGGGACAGGGGTTACCGGGGAGCTGTTTTTT,CAWRPGTGVTGELFF
TRBV6-1,TRBJ2-2,few,TRBD1,TGTGCCAGCAGGCCGGGACAGAGGACCGGGGAGCTGTTTTTT,CASRPGQRTGELFF
TRBV19,TRBJ2-2,few,TRBD1,TGTGCCAGTAGTACACAGGGGGCATCCACCGGGGAGCTGTTTTTT,CASSTQGASTGELFF
TRBV5-5,TRBJ2-7,.,.,TGTGCCAGCAGCTTCCCGGGGGAATACGAGCAGTACTTC,CASSFPGEYEQYF
TRBV7-9,TRBJ2-1,.,.,TGTTCCAGCAGCTTAGGACAGAATTACAATGAGCAGTTCTTC,CSSSLGQNYNEQFF
TRBV6-9,TRBJ1-2,few,.,TGTGCCAGCAGTTCTCCCGAGACTAACTATGGCTACACCTTC,CASSSPETNYGYTF
TRBV5-1,TRBJ2-3,.,.,TGCGCCAGCAGCTTGGCGTCTAGCGGCACAGATACGCAGTATTTT,CASSLASSGTDTQYF
TRBV29-1,TRBJ2-2,.,.,TGCAGCGCCATTAGCCTTAATACCGGGGAGCTGTTTTTT,CSAISLNTGELFF
TRBV28,TRBJ1-1,.,.,TGTGCCAGCAGCAACCTTATCGCCGGGGGCACTGAAGCTTTCTTT,CASSNLIAGGTEAFF
TRBV28,TRBJ1-1,few,.,TGTGCCAGCAGTCCCACAGGGATGGACACTGAAGCTTTCTTT,CASSPTGMDTEAFF
TRBV5-1,TRBJ2-2,.,.,TGCGCCAGCAGCTTGCACGGGGCGAACACCGGGGAGCTGTTTTTT,CASSLHGANTGELFF
TRBV5-1,TRBJ2-1,.,.,TGCGCCAGCAGCCAGAACTACAATGAGCAGTTCTTC,CASSQNYNEQFF
TRBV11-2,TRBJ1-2,.,.,TGTGCCAGCAGCTTGGGGCTTTATGGCTACACCTTC,CASSLGLYGYTF
TRBV5-4,TRBJ1-5,.,.,TGTGCCAGCAGCCTAGACAGGCAGCCCCAGCATTTT,CASSLDRQPQHF
TRBV2,TRBJ1-2,.,TRBD1,TGTGCCAGCAGTGGAAAAATCGGGACAGCCGACTATGGCTACACCTTC,CASSGKIGTADYGYTF
TRBV5-6,TRBJ2-7,.,TRBD1,TGTGCCAGCAGCTTGCCAGGGGGCCTTGAGTACGAGCAGTACTTC,CASSLPGGLEYEQYF
TRBV6-6,TRBJ1-6,.,TRBD1,TGTGCCAGCAGTCTGACAGGGCCTTATTCACCCCTCCACTTT,CASSLTGPYSPLHF
TRBV11-3,TRBJ2-2,.,TRBD2,TGTGCCAGCAGCCTTCATACTAGCGGGGGGGCCGGGGAGCTGTTTTTT,CASSLHTSGGAGELFF
TRBV10-3,TRBJ1-3,.,.,TGTGCCATCAACGGGGATGGAAACACCATATATTTT,CAINGDGNTIYF
TRBV5-8,TRBJ2-7,.,.,TGTGCCAGCAGCCCAAGGACATCGGGGGTGGAGCAGTACTTC,CASSPRTSGVEQYF
TRBV16,TRBJ1-1,.,TRBD1,TGTGCCAGCAGCCATAGTGACAGGGGGTACATGAACACTGAAGCTTTCTTT,CASSHSDRGYMNTEAFF